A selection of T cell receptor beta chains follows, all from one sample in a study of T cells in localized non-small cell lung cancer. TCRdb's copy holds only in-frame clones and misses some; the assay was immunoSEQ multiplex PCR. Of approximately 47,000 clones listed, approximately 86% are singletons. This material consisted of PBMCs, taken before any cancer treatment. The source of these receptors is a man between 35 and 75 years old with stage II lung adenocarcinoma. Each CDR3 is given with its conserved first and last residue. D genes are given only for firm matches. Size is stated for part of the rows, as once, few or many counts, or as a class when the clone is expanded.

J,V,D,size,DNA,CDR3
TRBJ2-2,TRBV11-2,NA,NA,TGTGCCAGCAGTCTATTTGGTAACCCCGGGGAGCTGTTTTTT,CASSLFGNPGELFF
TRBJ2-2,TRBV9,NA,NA,TGTGCCAGCAGCGTAGCAGGGTCGAACACCGGGGAGCTGTTTTTT,CASSVAGSNTGELFF
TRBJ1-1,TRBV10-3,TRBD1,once,TGTGCCATCAGTGAGGGACTACAGGGGGGGGACACTGAAGCTTTCTTT,CAISEGLQGGDTEAFF
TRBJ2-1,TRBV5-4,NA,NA,TGTGCCAGCAGCCGAACCTACAATGAGCAGTTCTTC,CASSRTYNEQFF
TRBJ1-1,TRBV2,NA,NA,TGTGCCAGTCGTTTGGGGCGGAACACTGAAGCTTTCTTT,CASRLGRNTEAFF
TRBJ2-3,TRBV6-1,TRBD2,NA,TGCGCCAGCAGTGAGACCCTTACCGGGACTAGCGGGGCCACAGATACGCAGTATTTT,CASSETLTGTSGATDTQYF
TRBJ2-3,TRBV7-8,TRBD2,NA,TGTGCCAGCAGCTTAATCGTCCCGGGACTAGCGGGGGTGGCAGATACGCAGTATTTT,CASSLIVPGLAGVADTQYF
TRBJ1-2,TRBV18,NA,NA,TGTGCCAGCTCACTTGGACAGAAAATCTATGGCTACACCTTC,CASSLGQKIYGYTF
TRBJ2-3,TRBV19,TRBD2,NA,TGTGCCAGTAGTACTCTAGCGGGTAGAACAGATACGCAGTATTTT,CASSTLAGRTDTQYF
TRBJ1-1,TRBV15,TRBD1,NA,TGTGCCACCAGCAGAGATATAGGGGGCGCGGGTACTGAAGCTTTCTTT,CATSRDIGGAGTEAFF
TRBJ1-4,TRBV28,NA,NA,TGTGCCAGCAGTTTATCAGGACGGAGTGAAAAACTGTTTTTT,CASSLSGRSEKLFF
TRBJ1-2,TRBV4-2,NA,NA,TGTGCCAGCAGCCAAGTTGATAAGGGGAGCGTTGACTATGGCTACACCTTC,CASSQVDKGSVDYGYTF
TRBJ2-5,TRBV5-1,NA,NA,TGCGCCAGCAGCTTGGGGAGGGTACGCGAGACCCAGTACTTC,CASSLGRVRETQYF
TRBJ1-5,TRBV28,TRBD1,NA,TGTGCCAGCACCCATCGACAGGGGGGCAATCAGCCCCAGCATTTT,CASTHRQGGNQPQHF
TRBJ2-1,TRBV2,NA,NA,TGTGCCAGCAATGGACCAGCTTACTACAATGAGCAGTTCTTC,CASNGPAYYNEQFF
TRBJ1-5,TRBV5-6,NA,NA,TGTGCCAGCAGTACCGGTGGGAATCAGCCCCAGCATTTT,CASSTGGNQPQHF
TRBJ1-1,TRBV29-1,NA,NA,TGCAGCGTTGAAGGACCCCGGGGGGCGAAGGGGAACACTGAAGCTTTCTTT,CSVEGPRGAKGNTEAFF
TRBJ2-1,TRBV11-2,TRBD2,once,TGTGCCAGCAGCATTAGCGGGGGCCGACAGGCGCAGTTCTTC,CASSISGGRQAQFF
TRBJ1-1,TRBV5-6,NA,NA,TGTGCCAGCAGCCCGGGGAGCAATGAAGCTTTCTTT,CASSPGSNEAFF
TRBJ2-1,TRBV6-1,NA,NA,TGTGCCAGCAGTGCGGAATTCGGGACAACCTACAATGAGCAGTTCTTC,CASSAEFGTTYNEQFF
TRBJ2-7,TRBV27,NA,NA,TGTGCCAGCAGTGCATACAGGGGGGGCGAGCAGTACTTC,CASSAYRGGEQYF
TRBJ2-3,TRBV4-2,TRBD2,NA,TGTGCCAGCACTCCCCGGGGGCCTAGCGGGGGGCCAGATACGCAGTATTTT,CASTPRGPSGGPDTQYF
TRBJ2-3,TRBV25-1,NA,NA,TGTGCCAGCAGTTATAGCACAGATACGCAGTATTTT,CASSYSTDTQYF
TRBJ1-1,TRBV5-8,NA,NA,TGTGCCAGCAGGTTCCTGCAGGGGACTGAAGCTTTCTTT,CASRFLQGTEAFF
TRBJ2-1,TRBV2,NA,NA,TGTGCCAGCAGTGAAGTCGGTGGGGGTGAGCAGTTCTTC,CASSEVGGGEQFF
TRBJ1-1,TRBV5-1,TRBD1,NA,TGCGCCAGCAGCTTGGTAAGTGGGACAGGGAAGACTGAAGCTTTCTTT,CASSLVSGTGKTEAFF
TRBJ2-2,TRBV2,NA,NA,TGTGCCAGCAGTGAATTGGGCGGGGAGCTGTTTTTT,CASSELGGELFF
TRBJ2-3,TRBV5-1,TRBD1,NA,TGCGCCAGCAGCTTCCGGGACAGGGATCAAGATACGCAGTATTTT,CASSFRDRDQDTQYF
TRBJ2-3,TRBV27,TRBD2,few,TGTGCCAGCAGTCCCCCGGGAGGAGGGTCAGATACGCAGTATTTT,CASSPPGGGSDTQYF
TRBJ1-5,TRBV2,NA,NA,TGTGCCAGCAGACCCAAGGATAATCAGCCCCAGCATTTT,CASRPKDNQPQHF
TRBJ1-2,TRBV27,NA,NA,TGTGCCAGCGGATCTCTTAGGGGCTATGGCTACACCTTC,CASGSLRGYGYTF
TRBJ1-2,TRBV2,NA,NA,TGTGCCAGCAGTAGGGAACTCTATGGCTACACCTTC,CASSRELYGYTF
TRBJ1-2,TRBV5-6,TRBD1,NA,TGTGCCAGCAGCTCCGCACCGGACAGGGGGCAAGGCTACACCTTC,CASSSAPDRGQGYTF
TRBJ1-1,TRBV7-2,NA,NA,TGTGCCAGCAGCGGGGGAAACCCTTTTAGGAACACTGAAGCTTTCTTT,CASSGGNPFRNTEAFF
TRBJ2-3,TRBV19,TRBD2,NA,TGTGCCAGTAGTAGGGGTCCCGGGAGTAGCGGGGTCACAGATACGCAGTATTTT,CASSRGPGSSGVTDTQYF
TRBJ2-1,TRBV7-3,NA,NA,TGTGCCAGCAGCCGGACCTCGTCCAGGGAATACAATGAGCAGTTCTTC,CASSRTSSREYNEQFF
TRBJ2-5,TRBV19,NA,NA,TGTGCCAGTAGTATATCCCCTCAAGAGACCCAGTACTTC,CASSISPQETQYF
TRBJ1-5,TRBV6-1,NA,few,TGTGCCAGCAGTGATCGGCGAACGGGGCGTCTCAATCAGCCCCAGCATTTT,CASSDRRTGRLNQPQHF
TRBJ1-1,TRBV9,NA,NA,TGTGCCAGCAGCTCCTACGGACGCAACACTGAAGCTTTCTTT,CASSSYGRNTEAFF
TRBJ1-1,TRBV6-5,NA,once,TGTGCCAGCAGTTACGGGACTGAAGCTTTCTTT,CASSYGTEAFF
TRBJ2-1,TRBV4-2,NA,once,TGTGCCAGCAGCCAAGATAGAAATGACAATGAGCAGTTCTTC,CASSQDRNDNEQFF
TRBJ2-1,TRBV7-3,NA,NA,TGTGCCAGCAGCTCGAGGGGTGGAAGGTGGGAGGATGAGCAGTTCTTC,CASSSRGGRWEDEQFF
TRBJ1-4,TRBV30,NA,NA,TGTGCCTGGAGTGTACGGGCGAATAATGAAAAACTGTTTTTT,CAWSVRANNEKLFF
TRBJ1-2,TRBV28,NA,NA,TGTGCCAGCAAGGTTCAGGATGGCTACACCTTC,CASKVQDGYTF
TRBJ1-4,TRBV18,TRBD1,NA,TGTGCCAGCTCACCACGGACAGGGTTGGATGAAAAACTGTTTTTT,CASSPRTGLDEKLFF
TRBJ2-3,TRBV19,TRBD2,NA,TGTGCCAGTAGCCAATACATGGGACTAGCGGGGGGATTTAGCACAGATACGCAGTATTTT,CASSQYMGLAGGFSTDTQYF
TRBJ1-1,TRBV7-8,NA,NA,TGTGCCAGCAGCGCCACCAGGGCCTTTACCCCTTCGGGCACTGAAGCTTTCTTT,CASSATRAFTPSGTEAFF
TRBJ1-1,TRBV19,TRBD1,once,TGTGCCAGTAGTATATCGGGACAGAGGGCCCAATGGTACACTGAAGCTTTCTTT,CASSISGQRAQWYTEAFF
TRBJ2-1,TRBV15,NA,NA,TGTGCCACCAGCAGAGATGGAGCCTCCAATGAGCAGTTCTTC,CATSRDGASNEQFF
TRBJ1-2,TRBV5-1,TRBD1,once,TGCGCCAGCAGCTCAAGTACAGGGGGGGATAATGGCTACACCTTC,CASSSSTGGDNGYTF
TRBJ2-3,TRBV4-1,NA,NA,TGCGCCAGCAGCCAAGAGGAGATAGATACGCAGTATTTT,CASSQEEIDTQYF
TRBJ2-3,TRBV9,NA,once,TGTGCCAGCAGCGTAGCTTCCCGCTTCACAGATACGCAGTATTTT,CASSVASRFTDTQYF
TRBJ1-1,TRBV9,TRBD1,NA,TGTGCCAGCAGCGTAGCCCCCCGGACAGGGATGAACCTTTACACTGAAGCTTTCTTT,CASSVAPRTGMNLYTEAFF
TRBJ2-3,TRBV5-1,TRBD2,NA,TGCGCCAGCAGCCCCGGGACTAGCGGACACGATACGCAGTATTTT,CASSPGTSGHDTQYF
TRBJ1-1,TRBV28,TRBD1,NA,TGTGCCAGCAGTTCGGGCTCGACAGGGGGGCCCGAAGCTTTCTTT,CASSSGSTGGPEAFF
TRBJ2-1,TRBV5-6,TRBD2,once,TGTGCCAGCAGAAACGGACTAGCGGTTTACAATGAGCAGTTCTTC,CASRNGLAVYNEQFF
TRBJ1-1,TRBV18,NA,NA,TGTGCCAGCTCACCGCAGCCAGTACACACTGAAGCTTTCTTT,CASSPQPVHTEAFF
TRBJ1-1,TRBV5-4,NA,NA,TGTGCCAGCAGCTTGTCCAGTGAAGCTTTCTTT,CASSLSSEAFF
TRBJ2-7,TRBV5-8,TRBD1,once,TGTGCCAGCAGCTGGACAGGGGCGAGGGAGCAGTACTTC,CASSWTGAREQYF
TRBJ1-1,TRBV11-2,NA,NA,TGTGCCAGCAGCGATTTGGGTGGAGGGGGTGAAGCTTTCTTT,CASSDLGGGGEAFF